A selection of T cell receptor beta chains follows, all from one sample in a study of shared T cell receptors in the human thymus. The assay was immunoSEQ multiplex PCR, and TCRdb's table has in-frame clones only and misses some. The sample carries some 640,000 clones, around 87% recorded once. Separately, the same data were catalogued under a study of human thymus T cells.

Sequencing was carried out using thymocytes. These receptors were collected from a boy less than two years old with a congenital heart defect. Each CDR3 is given with its conserved first and last residue. A D gene is named only where the DNA matches it firmly.

j_call v_call d_call cdr3_aa
TRBJ2-1 TRBV7-2 TRBD2 CASSFELAGLYNEQFF
TRBJ2-5 TRBV7-7 TRBD1 CASSARQGAGETQYF
TRBJ1-5 TRBV18 - CASSQGINQPQHF
TRBJ2-3 TRBV14 TRBD1 CASSQGDRGADTQYF
TRBJ2-7 TRBV18 - CASSGGISYEQYF
TRBJ2-7 TRBV29-1 - CSVGGRGEQYF
TRBJ2-1 TRBV2 TRBD2 CASSELPSGGPPLYNEQFF
TRBJ2-1 TRBV10-3 TRBD2 CAIRQTRPREGLYYNEQFF
TRBJ2-5 TRBV14 - CASSLFAGGQETQYF
TRBJ2-7 TRBV7-8 TRBD1 CASSLARDSLYEQYF
TRBJ2-3 TRBV28 - CASSYPPGADPTDTQYF
TRBJ2-1 TRBV9 TRBD1 CASSPGTGGYYEQFF
TRBJ1-2 TRBV5-8 TRBD1 CASSLVAGTGVYGYTF
TRBJ1-1 TRBV4-3 - CASSQPREGTEAFF